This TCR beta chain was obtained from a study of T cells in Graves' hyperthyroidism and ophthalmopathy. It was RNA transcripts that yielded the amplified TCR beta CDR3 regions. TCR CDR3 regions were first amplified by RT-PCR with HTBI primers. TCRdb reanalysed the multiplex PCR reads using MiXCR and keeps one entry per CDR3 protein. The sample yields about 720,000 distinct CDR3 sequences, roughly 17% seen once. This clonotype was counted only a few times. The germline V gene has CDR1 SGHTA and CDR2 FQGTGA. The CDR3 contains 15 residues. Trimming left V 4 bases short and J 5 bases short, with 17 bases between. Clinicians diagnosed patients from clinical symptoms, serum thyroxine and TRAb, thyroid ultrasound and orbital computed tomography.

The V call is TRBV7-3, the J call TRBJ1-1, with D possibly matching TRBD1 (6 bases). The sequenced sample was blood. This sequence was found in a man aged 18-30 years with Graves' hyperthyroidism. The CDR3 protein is CASSSTGTGGTEAFF. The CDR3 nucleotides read TGTGCCAGCAGCTCAACAGGGACGGGTGGAACTGAAGCTTTCTTT.